A selection of T cell receptor beta chains follows, all from one sample in a study of regulatory T cells in long-lasting Graves disease. TCRdb itself ran the multiplex PCR reads through MiXCR, one entry per CDR3 protein. The data show 600,000 to 800,000 distinct CDR3 sequences, around 30% seen once. Sequencing was performed on peripheral blood mononuclear cells (PBMCs), taken when the disease was refractory, from a patient treated with antithyroid drugs. All receptors derive from a female donor with Graves disease. Both conserved end residues are part of each CDR3. D genes are given only for firm matches. Size values are once, few and many counts, or a class for expanded clones, and some rows have none.

V: TRBV5-1
D: TRBD1
J: TRBJ2-7
size: .
DNA: TGCGCCAGCAGCTTGAGGGGGCACGCCGAGCAGTACTTC
CDR3: CASSLRGHAEQYF

V: TRBV3-1
D: .
J: TRBJ1-6
size: many
DNA: TGTGCCAGCAGCCAAGACGGGGGGGCAGTGAATTCACCCCTCCACTTT
CDR3: CASSQDGGAVNSPLHF

V: TRBV10-3
D: .
J: TRBJ1-2
size: .
DNA: TGTGCCATCACCCCTTATGTGGAGGCTTATGGCTACACCTTC
CDR3: CAITPYVEAYGYTF

V: TRBV11-2
D: .
J: TRBJ1-5
size: .
DNA: TGTGCCAGCAGCTTAGGACTGAAAAACAATCAGCCCCAGCATTTT
CDR3: CASSLGLKNNQPQHF

V: TRBV27
D: TRBD1
J: TRBJ1-1
size: .
DNA: TGTGCCACCGGACAGGGGTGGGGGGGGGGAGTCACTGAAGCTTTCTTT
CDR3: CATGQGWGGGVTEAFF

V: TRBV5-5
D: .
J: TRBJ2-1
size: .
DNA: TGTGCCAGCAGCTTTCCCCCCTACAATGAGCAGTTCTTC
CDR3: CASSFPPYNEQFF

V: TRBV11-2
D: .
J: TRBJ1-1
size: .
DNA: TGTGCCAGCAGCTCCATACAGAAGAACACTGAAGCTTTCTTT
CDR3: CASSSIQKNTEAFF

V: TRBV25-1
D: TRBD1
J: TRBJ1-1
size: few
DNA: TGTGCCAGCAGTTTAACAGGGGCGGGTGGCACTGAAGCTTTCTTT
CDR3: CASSLTGAGGTEAFF

V: TRBV27
D: TRBD1
J: TRBJ1-1
size: few
DNA: TGTGCCAGCAGTGCGGGGACAGGGAATTTTCTTGGCACTGAAGCTTTCTTT
CDR3: CASSAGTGNFLGTEAFF

V: TRBV5-1
D: TRBD2
J: TRBJ2-3
size: .
DNA: TGCGCCAGCAGCTTAGGGACTAGTCGGAGGGTCACAGATACGCAGTATTTT
CDR3: CASSLGTSRRVTDTQYF

V: TRBV11-2
D: TRBD1
J: TRBJ2-7
size: .
DNA: TGTGCCAGCAGCACAGGGGGCTCGGTGGGGTACGAGCAGTACTTC
CDR3: CASSTGGSVGYEQYF

V: TRBV12-3/TRBV12-4
D: TRBD1
J: TRBJ1-5
size: .
DNA: TGTGCCAGCACCTTCCTGGGGACAGGGGGCAATCAGCCCCAGCATTTT
CDR3: CASTFLGTGGNQPQHF

V: TRBV28
D: .
J: TRBJ1-5
size: few
DNA: TGTGCCAGCTGGGGTACCGAGGCCGGCTCGGGGCCCCAGCATTTT
CDR3: CASWGTEAGSGPQHF

V: TRBV20-1
D: TRBD2
J: TRBJ2-7
size: .
DNA: TGCAGTGCTGTCGAGGTCCCTAGCGGAGGAACCTACGAGCAGTACTTC
CDR3: CSAVEVPSGGTYEQYF

V: TRBV30
D: TRBD2
J: TRBJ2-5
size: few
DNA: TGTGCCTGGAGTTCGGAGACTAGCGGGTGGGAGACCCAGTACTTC
CDR3: CAWSSETSGWETQYF

V: TRBV29-1
D: TRBD2
J: TRBJ2-5
size: .
DNA: TGCAGCGTTGAACCCGGACTAGCGGAAGCCCAAGAGACCCAGTACTTC
CDR3: CSVEPGLAEAQETQYF

V: TRBV12-3/TRBV12-4
D: .
J: TRBJ1-1
size: many
DNA: TGTGCCAGCAGCTTGACAGATATGAACACTGAAGCTTTCTTT
CDR3: CASSLTDMNTEAFF

V: TRBV12-3/TRBV12-4
D: .
J: TRBJ2-7
size: many
DNA: TGTGCCAGCAGTTTAGCTAGCGGCTTTTACGAGCAGTACTTC
CDR3: CASSLASGFYEQYF

V: TRBV2
D: TRBD2
J: TRBJ2-2
size: many
DNA: TGTGCCAGCAGTGCGAATAGCGGGAGGACTACCGGGGAGCTGTTTTTT
CDR3: CASSANSGRTTGELFF

V: TRBV5-4
D: TRBD1
J: TRBJ1-3
size: few
DNA: TGTGCCAGCAGCACTGGACAGGGGGCGAGAGGAAACACCATATATTTT
CDR3: CASSTGQGARGNTIYF

V: TRBV30
D: .
J: TRBJ2-5
size: .
DNA: TGTGCCTGTAACAATCCGGGAGAAGGGGAAGAGACCCAGTACTTC
CDR3: CACNNPGEGEETQYF

V: TRBV28
D: TRBD1
J: TRBJ1-4
size: many
DNA: TGTGCCAGCAGTTTAGGAGGACAGGGGGATGAAAAACTGTTTTTT
CDR3: CASSLGGQGDEKLFF

V: TRBV11-2
D: TRBD2
J: TRBJ2-7
size: .
DNA: TGTGCCAGCAGCTCACTAGCGGGAGACATAAACTTCTACGAGCAGTACTTC
CDR3: CASSSLAGDINFYEQYF

V: TRBV18
D: .
J: TRBJ2-7
size: .
DNA: TGTGCCAGCTCACCAAAATTCCCTCCGAGGGAGCAGTACTTC
CDR3: CASSPKFPPREQYF

V: TRBV28
D: .
J: TRBJ1-1
size: many
DNA: TGTGCCAGCAGTGCCGGTGGACTGAACACTGAAGCTTTCTTT
CDR3: CASSAGGLNTEAFF

V: TRBV2
D: .
J: TRBJ2-5
size: many
DNA: TGTGCCAGCAGGGAGGCAGGGGAAGAGACCCAGTACTTC
CDR3: CASREAGEETQYF

V: TRBV7-9
D: .
J: TRBJ1-2
size: few
DNA: TGTGCCAGCAGCCCTTTACAGCCGAATCTTGGCTACACCTTC
CDR3: CASSPLQPNLGYTF

V: TRBV15
D: .
J: TRBJ1-1
size: few
DNA: TGTGCCACCAGCAGAGTCCACGGATTGAACACTGAAGCTTTCTTT
CDR3: CATSRVHGLNTEAFF

V: TRBV19
D: .
J: TRBJ1-1
size: few
DNA: TGTGCCAGTATTTTGGACCAGTCGCACACTGAAGCTTTCTTT
CDR3: CASILDQSHTEAFF

V: TRBV30
D: .
J: TRBJ1-1
size: few
DNA: TGTGCCTGGAGTACGGGTACTGAAGCTTTCTTT
CDR3: CAWSTGTEAFF

V: TRBV28
D: .
J: TRBJ1-1
size: many
DNA: TGTGCCAGCAGGCGGACCGCCACTCGGAACACTGAAGCTTTCTTT
CDR3: CASRRTATRNTEAFF

V: TRBV5-1
D: .
J: TRBJ1-1
size: few
DNA: TGCGCCAGCAGCCCAACCGGGACACGCAACGTTGAAGCTTTCTTT
CDR3: CASSPTGTRNVEAFF

V: TRBV6-2/TRBV6-3
D: TRBD2
J: TRBJ2-5
size: many
DNA: TGTGCCAGCAGATACGCTCCGGGAGGAGAGACCCAGTACTTC
CDR3: CASRYAPGGETQYF

V: TRBV6-1
D: TRBD1
J: TRBJ1-1
size: .
DNA: TGTGCCAGCAGTCCCCTGGACAGGGGTTGGAGGGCCCCTGAAGCTTTCTTT
CDR3: CASSPLDRGWRAPEAFF

V: TRBV12-3/TRBV12-4
D: .
J: TRBJ1-3
size: few
DNA: TGTGCCAGCAGTCGGACTGGGGGCTTAGACCGGGGGAACACCATATATTTT
CDR3: CASSRTGGLDRGNTIYF

V: TRBV11-2
D: .
J: TRBJ1-1
size: few
DNA: TGTGCCAGCAGCTTAGATACAGTTGTGAACACTGAAGCTTTCTTT
CDR3: CASSLDTVVNTEAFF

V: TRBV5-1
D: .
J: TRBJ2-4
size: once
DNA: TGCGCCAGCAGCTTGTCAAGCGAAACCGTAGCCAAAAACATTCAGTACTTC
CDR3: CASSLSSETVAKNIQYF

V: TRBV29-1
D: .
J: TRBJ2-7
size: few
DNA: TGCAGCGTTGAAGATGGCGGCGGGACCTACGAGCAGTACTTC
CDR3: CSVEDGGGTYEQYF

V: TRBV2
D: TRBD2
J: TRBJ2-2
size: few
DNA: TGTGCCAGTCTCCAGAGGGCTAGCGGGAGGAGGAACACCGGGGAGCTGTTTTTT
CDR3: CASLQRASGRRNTGELFF

V: TRBV11-2
D: TRBD1
J: TRBJ2-7
size: few
DNA: TGTGCCAGCAGCTTACAGGGGGACGAGCAGTACTTC
CDR3: CASSLQGDEQYF

V: TRBV7-9
D: .
J: TRBJ2-5
size: .
DNA: TGTGCCAGCAGCTTAGCTCTTGGGTTACCGGAGACCCAGTACTTC
CDR3: CASSLALGLPETQYF

V: TRBV2
D: .
J: TRBJ2-7
size: many
DNA: TGTGCCAGTGGGCCCGGGGACTCCTACGAGCAGTACTTC
CDR3: CASGPGDSYEQYF